Here is one T cell receptor (beta chain) with its context. This sample is drawn from a study of blood T cell repertoires in COVID-19. About the research overall: Italy, Spain and the United States were the sources of the convalescent and acute COVID-19 samples. In each case, the material was cDNA or gDNA derived from T cells, B-cell-depleted T cells, or PBMCs.

The CDR3 spans 16 residues. Looked up from germline, CDR1 is SGHAT and CDR2 is FQNNGV. With 4 bases clipped from V and 4 bases from J, the junction kept 9 bases outside the gene matches. In the authors' methods: How many nucleated cells were present was estimated from reference gene primer amplification. The table came from immunoSEQ multiplex PCR; TCRdb's copy has only in-frame clones and leaves some out. V, J and clone size were drawn from that table, and D and trimming were deduced from the DNA. The repertoire holds some 200,000 clones, with around 86% as singletons. The sample taken for sequencing was peripheral blood. The TCR was taken from an older woman with COVID-19, enrolled during active disease. The chain is built from TRBV11-2 and TRBJ2-7; 11 bases agree with TRBD2. CDR3 coding DNA: TGTGCCAGCAGCTCGCGACTAGCGGGAACTTTTTACGAGCAGTACTTC. This encodes CASSSRLAGTFYEQYF.